The 12 T cell receptor beta chains presented below share a single source sample, sequenced in a study of blood T cell repertoires in COVID-19. Profiling relied on immunoSEQ multiplex PCR, and the TCRdb table lists in-frame clones only, not all of them. The sample shows roughly 200,000 clones, roughly 94% of them seen only once. Sequences were obtained from peripheral blood. These receptors all come from a man aged 30 to 39 with COVID-19, enrolled during active disease.

The chain links TRBV30 to TRBJ2-3; D is perhaps TRBD1 (6 bases). The germline gives CDR1 GTSNPN, CDR2 SVGIG (reference sequence). Trimming shortened V by 1 base and J by 3 bases, and 11 bases separated the two germline ends. This CDR3 region has 14 residues. CDR3 protein: CAWSDRVLTDTQYF. CDR3 bases: TGTGCCTGGAGTGACAGGGTCCTAACAGATACGCAGTATTTT.

The chain is built from TRBV6-5 and TRBJ1-6, with 8 bases matching TRBD1. Trimming cost V 6 bases and J 7 bases; bases outside gene matches: 5. Per the germline V gene, CDR1 is MNHEY and CDR2 is SVGAGI. The CDR3 contains 14 residues. In nucleotides, the CDR3 is TGTGCCAGCAGCCTCGGGACAGGAAATTCACCCCTCCACTTT. Its protein product is CASSLGTGNSPLHF.

This chain links TRBV28 with TRBJ1-1, with 9 bases matching TRBD1. This CDR3 has 15 residues. CDR1 is MDHEN, CDR2 SYDVKM, per germline. V shed 4 bases and J 4 bases; nucleotides not matched to a gene: 7. The CDR3 DNA is TGTGCCAGCAGTTGGGGACAGGGCTCGGGCACTGAAGCTTTCTTT. Translation: CASSWGQGSGTEAFF.

This sequence joins TRBV27 and TRBJ1-5; D is unclear. Trimming took off 3 bases at V and 3 bases at J, with 9 bases between the two ends. The germline CDR1 and CDR2 sequences are MNHEY and SMNVEV (reference sequence). The CDR3 is made up of 14 amino acids. In DNA, the CDR3 is TGTGCCAGCAGTTTGGCAGTTAACAATCAGCCCCAGCATTTT. Amino acids: CASSLAVNNQPQHF.

The chain employs TRBV10-2 and TRBJ1-6; D might be TRBD1 (5 bases). The germline V gene encodes CDR1 WSHSY and CDR2 SAAADI. Trimming removed 10 bases from V and 11 bases from J, with 15 bases in between. The length of the CDR3 is 12 residues. The chain's CDR3 is CATGGDRAPLHF. The CDR3 DNA follows: TGCGCCACCGGGGGGGATCGGGCACCCCTCCACTTT.

V and J are TRBV29-1 and TRBJ1-2; D gene unclear. Deletions cut 5 bases from V and 0 bases from J, with 4 bases between. Germline V lookup: CDR1 SQVTM, CDR2 ANQGSEA. The CDR3 loop spans 11 amino acids. CDR3 protein: CSVPANYGYTF. The CDR3 nucleotides read TGCAGCGTTCCCGCTAACTATGGCTACACCTTC.

Comment on this clone: Other DNA variants within this sample encode the same CDR3. The J gene is TRBJ2-2, the V gene TRBV27, with 8 bases fitting TRBD1. The ends lost 5 bases at V and 3 bases at J; junction bases unmatched: 5. The CDR3 extends over 15 amino acids. Germline assignment: CDR1 MNHEY and CDR2 SMNVEV (reference sequence). CDR3 nucleotides: TGTGCCAGCAGTCTCGGACAGGGTTACACCGGGGAGCTGTTTTTT. Amino acid sequence: CASSLGQGYTGELFF.

This chain connects TRBV5-6 to TRBJ1-2; 9 bases align to TRBD1. This CDR3 is 13 amino acids long. V shed 5 bases, J shed 8 bases, and the junction held 7 bases outside the gene matches. Looked up from germline, CDR1 is SGHDT and CDR2 is YYEEEE. The CDR3, as DNA: TGTGCCAGCAGGCTACAGGGGGCGAGGGGCTACACCTTC. It is translated as CASRLQGARGYTF.

The J gene is TRBJ1-2, the V gene TRBV6-1, with TRBD1 identical over 7 bases. CDR1 and CDR2 (germline): MNHNS, SASEGT. This CDR3 has 15 residues. J lost 5 bases, V lost 1 base, and 7 bases had no gene match. The CDR3 coding sequence is TGTGCCAGCAGTGAAGTCCCCGCAGGGGGATATGGCTACACCTTC. Amino acids: CASSEVPAGGYGYTF.

The gene calls are TRBV15 and TRBJ1-2; a weak D match, TRBD1 (6 bases). This CDR3 is 14 amino acids long. Per the germline V gene, CDR1 is LNHNV and CDR2 is YYDKDF (reference sequence). V shed 5 bases and J shed 2 bases, with 12 bases lying between them. As DNA, the CDR3 is TGTGCCACCAGCCGAATCCAGGGGAACTATGGCTACACCTTC. Translation gives CATSRIQGNYGYTF.

The chain employs TRBV3-1 (or the pseudogene TRBV3-2) and TRBJ1-5; D gene uncertain. The V end lost 0 bases, the J end lost 0 bases, and 3 bases lay between the germline ends. The CDR3 extends over 14 amino acids. Germline CDR1 is LGHDT and CDR2 is YNNKEL (reference sequence). Written as DNA, the CDR3 is TGTGCCAGCAGCCAAGAACATAGCAATCAGCCCCAGCATTTT. Amino acids: CASSQEHSNQPQHF.

The chain combines TRBV21-1 with TRBJ1-5; whether TRBD1, the table's D call, matches the DNA was not checked. TRBV21-1 is a known pseudogene. The CDR3 length is 16 residues. The CDR3 reads CASSAPSWARNQPQHF. The CDR3 DNA reads TGTGCCAGCAGCGCCCCAAGCTGGGCGAGAAATCAGCCCCAGCATTTT.